This T cell receptor (beta chain) was recorded in a study of cytomegalovirus exposure and HLA in healthy donors (dated by TCRdb to between 2016 and 2019). Study-level background: In an earlier analysis of under 750 of the donors, less than 350 Gb of sequence data and approximately 100 million unique TCR beta sequences from approximately 180 million T cells were reported. The T cell repertoires of 666 subjects were profiled by immunosequencing and related to cytomegalovirus serostatus. The study aimed to test whether signatures of past pathogen exposure could be identified by cataloging public T cell receptors. Both class I and class II loci were covered by HLA typing, at four-digit resolution. Because of strong linkage in the cohort, a handful of DR-DQ haplotypes were treated as single units for association and clustering. Donor age, sex, ethnicity and CMV serostatus were collected together with the repertoire data. In an earlier analysis of about 590 of the donors, high-throughput TCR beta sequencing was used to judge whether each TCR beta V gene segment behaved as functional or pseudogenic. In addition to the first cohort of 666 subjects, a separate validation cohort of 120 different subjects was used. Typing coverage varied by locus: roughly 629-640 donors for A, B, C, DRB1 and DQB1; approximately 500 for DQA1; more than 600 for DPA1; roughly 470 for DPB1. Of the roughly 400 genotyped donors, 81% were placed in the genetic ancestry cluster associated with self-reported Caucasian donors. Rather than drawing on any new phenotypic data, the later analysis identified candidate immune exposures from TCR beta sequences and the way those sequences occurred across donors. To predict cytomegalovirus infection status, the study brought together high-throughput TCR immunosequencing, statistical association of individual TCRs with disease status, and machine learning. To study patterns of TCR occurrence, a later analysis re-analyzed previously published TCR beta repertoires from around 670 donors and added high-resolution HLA genotyping. Across around 400 genotyped donors of the cohort, an average of 235,054 unique TCR beta nucleotide sequences per donor were sequenced, and approximately 19% of those sequences were non-productive. A later genetic analysis used genome-wide SNP genotypes for about 55% of the 666 donors, treating that subset as a discovery cohort. An early release that covered 500 to 800 HLA-typed donors contained around 300 gigabases of sequencing data and 85 million to 100 million unique TCR sequences. All discovery cohort repertoires had been generated using a single sequencing platform. On the study overall, not on this receptor specifically: The sequencing pipeline was judged likely to have produced a cluster of highly shared sequence variants as a technical artifact. The authors suggested that the approach could potentially be extended to other disease states and immunological phenotypes. For the cohort, immune exposure information was limited to CMV serostatus. Most TCR sequences were seen in very few donors, while some public TCRs were found in many individuals. A further reported finding was that TCR beta sequences accurately predicted the HLA-A and HLA-B alleles for most subjects in the first cohort. A later analysis reported that several top co-occurrence clusters appeared linked to parvovirus B19, influenza, CMV and Epstein-Barr virus. The classifier was reported to diagnose cytomegalovirus status with high specificity and sensitivity in both the original and validation cohorts. In vitro tests confirmed that a few of the cytomegalovirus-associated TCR beta chains recognize cytomegalovirus antigens. At a false discovery rate of 0.05, a later analysis linked approximately 18,000 TCR beta sequences to specific HLA alleles. According to a later genetic analysis, donors in an Asian-associated ancestry cluster had fewer N-insertions in productive TCRs than the approximately 670-donor mean. In a later analysis, most CMV-associated TCR beta chains were found to appear HLA-restricted, with HLA associations seemingly driven largely by CMV exposure. Only TCR beta chains were sequenced in this cohort, and the absence of alpha or paired-chain data limited detectable features. The presence/absence analyses assumed that sequencing depth was roughly uniform across donors, and that assumption may not be true. In a later analysis, HLA-associated TCR beta chains showed more clonal expansion and lower generation probabilities than non-associated chains that were equally common. An association between a missense DCLRE1C variant and V-gene and J-gene trimming of TCR beta chains was found in a later genetic analysis and replicated in an independent cohort. According to a later analysis, TCR association rates differed among HLA loci, with DRB1 alleles showing the most associated TCRs and HLA-C alleles showing the fewest. HLA typing was unavailable for some donors at each locus, so association tests used only the typed subset. In an earlier analysis of about 540 of the donors, most TCR beta V segments were observed in productive rearrangements about 90% or about 30% of the time, broadly matching IMGT annotations. Assigning TCR associations to individual alleles was difficult when HLA alleles, especially DR and DQ, strongly co-occurred. The earlier analysis of a few hundred of the donors excluded over 15 rarely observed V segments, including chromosome 9 orphons, because counts were too low. Linkage disequilibrium might explain the correlated functional status among segregating V segments, but an unknown experimental factor could not be excluded. A total of 150 to 200 TCR beta chains were listed by the study as associated with cytomegalovirus.

Library preparation employed the immunoSEQ multiplex PCR assay. For the multiplex PCR, a mixture combining 60 forward primers for TCR Vbeta segments and 13 reverse primers for TCR Jbeta segments was used. Amplification of the CDR3 region of rearranged TCR beta genes was performed with a multiplex PCR assay on genomic DNA. On the Illumina HiSeq System, the amplified TCR beta libraries were sequenced as 87-base-pair reads. Per the source publication's procedure: Across the roughly 670 repertoires, a later analysis counted some 80 million unique TCR beta chains, approximately 12 million of which were shared by at least two donors. Raw reads were error-corrected and collapsed into unique sequences by a nearest-neighbor algorithm in which closely related sequences were merged to remove PCR and sequencing errors. V, D and J gene segments were assigned by aligning CDR3 sequences to IMGT reference sequences. For a sequence to be retained, at least a six-nucleotide match to both a V gene segment and a J gene segment was required. Rearrangements were classified as productive when the CDR3 lacked stop codons and remained in frame with V and J, and all other rearrangements were classified as non-productive. CDR3 was defined according to IMGT convention as the region running from the second conserved V-encoded cysteine to the conserved J-encoded phenylalanine. The earlier analysis of 587 of the donors excluded any sequence lacking an unambiguous match to a single V gene segment. In an earlier analysis of a few hundred of the donors, V segments were called functional above 56.7% productive rearrangements and were called segregating when the between-donor standard deviation exceeded 5%. A statistical classification framework was built for diagnosing cytomegalovirus status from the catalog of TCR beta chain sequences. In a later analysis, TCR nucleotide sequences were compared against IMGT/GENE-DB human TR gene sequences so that V and J genes could be assigned. A later analysis assigned CDR3 sequences and most-parsimonious VDJ recombination scenarios with the TCRdist pipeline. In a later analysis, every TCR beta chain was defined by the combination of its CDR3 amino acid sequence and its V-gene family, and reads without a unique V-gene family were dropped. As a way to deal with suspected cross-contamination and a sequencing artifact, a later analysis dropped roughly 600 nucleotide sequences that were highly shared and had low generation probability. A later analysis calculated a clonal expansion index for each public chain from normalized within-repertoire ranks of inferred template counts. In a later analysis, generation probabilities were computed with a VDJ recombination model fitted to out-of-frame rearrangements, and the resulting probabilities were checked against IGoR. Hypergeometric tests were used in a later analysis to score TCR-TCR, TCR-HLA and TCR-CMV co-occurrence, with a repertoire-size bias correction applied to the TCR pairs. A later analysis estimated false discovery rates by permuting HLA or CMV assignments 20 times. In a later analysis, co-occurring TCRs were grouped using DBSCAN, and TCRdist sequence similarity was added for clustering within HLA-allele-positive subsets. Repertoires with fewer than 30,000 or more than 120,000 public chains were left out of co-occurrence clustering, as were about five repertoires with anomalous nucleotide sharing. TCRdb stores this immuneACCESS table with in-frame sequences only. Part of the clones is absent; in the studies checked, under half of the shortfall reflects unresolved V genes, and no reason is known for the rest. V and J calls and clone size are as listed in that table; D and trimming were resolved from the DNA. This sample is represented by 110,000 to 150,000 clones; around 82% of them were singletons. The ten largest make up roughly 2.4% of the sample.

The cohort was made up of about 670 healthy bone marrow donors. All cohort members were sampled while nominally healthy, although unrecorded immune exposures were likely present. The donor tested CMV seropositive, placing the donor among the 250 to 350 seropositive members of the cohort. A peripheral blood sample was collected from each donor, and TCR beta sequencing was performed on peripheral blood mononuclear cells. Genomic DNA extraction from the blood cell samples was performed with the Qiagen DNeasy Blood Extraction Kit. The table lists this clone with a count of one. Its antigen is unknown. No quality values exist for individual bases; no much larger clone is one base distant. Distinct nucleotide sequences in the sample also encode this CDR3. The source is a young woman in good health and CMV-seropositive. The sample was PBMCs.

This receptor carries the CDR3 CASSRTSGETDTQYF. The DNA is TGTGCCAGCAGTCGGACTAGCGGGGAGACAGATACGCAGTATTTT. The chain is encoded by TRBV6-4 joined to TRBJ2-3; TRBD2 matches 12 bases in the middle. The germline V end is reduced by 5 bases and the J end by 3 bases; junction bases left unmatched: 3. The CDR3 sequence holds 15 residues, the cysteine and phenylalanine included. Of the read, only the CDR3 DNA is kept; its 45 bases are in frame from base 1. Taken from the germline V gene, the CDR1 and CDR2 loops are MRHNA and SNTAGT.